This TCR beta chain is drawn from a study of CD8 T cells in Susac syndrome. V lost 5 bases and J lost 6, with 2 bases in between. The CDR3 spans 9 residues. Looked up from germline, CDR1 is MDHEN and CDR2 is SYDVKM. Reverse transcription of about 0.5 to 1 ug RNA used random hexamers. Multiplex PCR with immunoSEQ amplified the TCR beta CDR3 across 54 Vbeta and 13 Jbeta. TCRdb independently ran MiXCR on the immunoSEQ multiplex PCR reads; one entry per CDR3 protein. The table has roughly 130,000 distinct CDR3 sequences, roughly 96% seen once. TCR beta sequencing covered blood CD8+ and CD4+ T cells. This chain uses TRBV28 with TRBJ2-7, with D unclear. This clonotype was sampled from a human donor in good health. Material for sequencing was CD4+ T cells from PBMCs. This CDR3 is CASSPEQYF. CDR3 nucleotide sequence: TGTGCCAGCAGTCCCGAGCAGTACTTC.